This T cell receptor (beta chain) emerged from a study of blood T cell repertoires in COVID-19. Across the study: The United States, Italy and Spain provided the acute and convalescent COVID-19 samples.

TCRdb's copy holds only in-frame clones and misses some; the assay was immunoSEQ multiplex PCR. The data hold 130,000 to 150,000 clones, with approximately 87% observed a single time. Germline V gene sequence: CDR1 SGHAT, CDR2 FQDESV (reference sequence). The J segment lost 9 bases and the V segment lost 5 bases, leaving 10 bases of the junction unmatched. The CDR3 is 16 amino acids. The source material was peripheral blood. This chain links TRBV11-1 with TRBJ2-1; 13 bases map to TRBD2. This TCR was recovered from a woman in her forties with acute or convalescent COVID-19. CDR3 protein: CASSPQLLAGGTEQFF. CDR3 sequence (DNA): TGTGCCAGCAGCCCCCAATTACTAGCGGGAGGGACTGAGCAGTTCTTC.